These T cell receptor beta chains were read from a single sample in a study of shared clonotypes between healthy human individuals. The assay was immunoSEQ multiplex PCR, and TCRdb's table has in-frame clones only and misses some. The sample carries millions of clones, about 93% recorded once. Sequenced: naive CD8+ T cells from PBMCs. Receptors originate from a man in his late teens or twenties in good health. Some clones in this sample may be carry-over from other donors' samples. CDR3s leave out the opening cysteine and the closing phenylalanine or tryptophan. Each record gives: clone size, CDR3 length, J gene, V gene, CDR3 protein. Clone size is stated in some rows and not others, as once, few, many or a class when expanded.

clone size: -
CDR3 length: 13
J gene: TRBJ1-4
V gene: TRBV9
CDR3 protein: ASSGRDGTNEKLF

clone size: once
CDR3 length: 14
J gene: TRBJ1-4
V gene: TRBV28
CDR3 protein: ASSLGSGGFGEKLF

clone size: -
CDR3 length: 12
J gene: TRBJ2-7
V gene: TRBV27
CDR3 protein: ASSPSGQGWEQY

clone size: few
CDR3 length: 10
J gene: TRBJ2-2
V gene: TRBV7-6
CDR3 protein: ASSLGDSELF

clone size: -
CDR3 length: 14
J gene: TRBJ2-3
V gene: TRBV27
CDR3 protein: ASGRGGLAMADTQY

clone size: -
CDR3 length: 9
J gene: TRBJ2-7
V gene: TRBV6-6
CDR3 protein: ASRGEGEQY

clone size: -
CDR3 length: 14
J gene: TRBJ2-7
V gene: TRBV10-3
CDR3 protein: AISESGGQGGHEQY

clone size: -
CDR3 length: 13
J gene: TRBJ1-1
V gene: TRBV9
CDR3 protein: ASSGGDRGYTEAF

clone size: -
CDR3 length: 12
J gene: TRBJ2-1
V gene: TRBV28
CDR3 protein: ASSLRSSYNEQF

clone size: -
CDR3 length: 13
J gene: TRBJ1-5
V gene: TRBV7-9
CDR3 protein: ASSQGTGGRQPQH

clone size: -
CDR3 length: 13
J gene: TRBJ1-4
V gene: TRBV15
CDR3 protein: ATRARTAPNEKLF

clone size: -
CDR3 length: 15
J gene: TRBJ2-2
V gene: TRBV28
CDR3 protein: ASSLYRVGTRAGELF

clone size: -
CDR3 length: 10
J gene: TRBJ1-4
V gene: TRBV4-2
CDR3 protein: ASSQDPEKLF

clone size: -
CDR3 length: 12
J gene: TRBJ2-5
V gene: TRBV13
CDR3 protein: ASSTRTGSETQY

clone size: -
CDR3 length: 12
J gene: TRBJ2-7
V gene: TRBV30
CDR3 protein: AWSYSTGAYEQY

clone size: -
CDR3 length: 17
J gene: TRBJ2-7
V gene: TRBV28
CDR3 protein: ASSLSSGGLGGKRYEQY

clone size: -
CDR3 length: 11
J gene: TRBJ2-7
V gene: TRBV11-2
CDR3 protein: ASSLEADYEQY

clone size: -
CDR3 length: 13
J gene: TRBJ1-1
V gene: TRBV9
CDR3 protein: ASSVRGERGTEAF

clone size: -
CDR3 length: 12
J gene: TRBJ2-2
V gene: TRBV5-1
CDR3 protein: ASSPGQGAPQLF

clone size: -
CDR3 length: 9
J gene: TRBJ1-3
V gene: TRBV5-8
CDR3 protein: ASDKGNTIY

clone size: -
CDR3 length: 13
J gene: TRBJ1-1
V gene: TRBV19
CDR3 protein: ASSIVPGSNTEAF

clone size: -
CDR3 length: 16
J gene: TRBJ2-2
V gene: TRBV19
CDR3 protein: ASSPQGVWNGNTGELF

clone size: -
CDR3 length: 11
J gene: TRBJ2-5
V gene: TRBV7-9
CDR3 protein: ASSFPDQETQY